This TCR beta chain was obtained from a study of liver allograft versus peripheral blood T cells. Study information: What was compared were the T cell receptor repertoires in transplanted livers and those in the peripheral blood of recipients. Whole-study results and caveats: Peripheral blood repertoires reportedly differed from the T cell receptor repertoires found inside liver allografts.

By share, this clonotype ranks as medium-sized. What it recognizes is unknown. Trimming shortened V by 2 bases and J by 8 bases, and 16 bases separated the two germline ends. The CDR3 sequence is 16 residues long. Germline loops: CDR1 MNHEY, CDR2 SMNVEV (reference sequence). TCRdb passed the reads through MiXCR, listing each CDR3 protein once. The sample consists of some 8,500 distinct CDR3 sequences, roughly 15% of them appearing once. The chain couples TRBV27 to TRBJ1-6; D is unclear. This TCR was sampled from a human patient who had a liver transplant. The graft donor may account for some of the T cells. DNA of the CDR3: TGTGCCAGCAGTTTAGTTTCACGCTCTGTGGATTCACCCCTCCACTTT. Protein sequence: CASSLVSRSVDSPLHF.